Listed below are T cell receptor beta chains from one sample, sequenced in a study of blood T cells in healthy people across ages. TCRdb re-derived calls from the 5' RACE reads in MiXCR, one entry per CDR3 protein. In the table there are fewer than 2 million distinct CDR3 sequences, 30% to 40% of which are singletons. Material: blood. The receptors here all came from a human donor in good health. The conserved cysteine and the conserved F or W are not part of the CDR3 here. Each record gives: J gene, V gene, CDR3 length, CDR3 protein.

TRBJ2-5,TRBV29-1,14,SVEDLLGQTRGTQY
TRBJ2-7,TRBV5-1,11,ATSTGVSYEQY
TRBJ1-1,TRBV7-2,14,ASSLAGQGTNTEAF
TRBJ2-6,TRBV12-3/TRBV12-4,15,ASSSDRGLSGANVLT
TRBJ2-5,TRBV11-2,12,ASSFSGRQETQY
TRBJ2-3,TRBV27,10,ASRARVNTQY
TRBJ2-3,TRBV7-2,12,ASSLVDWSDTQY
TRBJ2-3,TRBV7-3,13,ASSPRAGTPDTQY
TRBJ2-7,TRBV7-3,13,ASSLSIGATYEQY
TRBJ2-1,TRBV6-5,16,ASSSSGLAGPPYNEQF
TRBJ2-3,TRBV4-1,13,ASSQEGLSTDTQY
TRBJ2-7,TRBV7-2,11,ASSLEFRYEQY
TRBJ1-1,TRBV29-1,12,SVLRDIYPSGAF
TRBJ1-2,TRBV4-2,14,ASKQNRVGTIYGYT
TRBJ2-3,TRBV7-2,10,ASSLGEVPQY
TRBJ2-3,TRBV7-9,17,ASSSKTSGGGIVTDTQY
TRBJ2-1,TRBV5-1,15,ASSPGGLAGGNNEQF
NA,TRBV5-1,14,ASSLVGLASYNEQY
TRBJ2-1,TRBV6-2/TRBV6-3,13,ASSYLGEGYNEQF
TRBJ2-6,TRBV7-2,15,ASSARQPHSGANVLT
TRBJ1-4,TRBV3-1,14,ASSQDVSGLDEKLF
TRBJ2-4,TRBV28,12,ASSGTVVSGEQY
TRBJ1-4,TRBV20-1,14,SARDKAAAQMEKLF
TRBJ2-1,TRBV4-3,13,ASSPQLAGASEQF
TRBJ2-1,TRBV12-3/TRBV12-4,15,ASSLVPGTSSYNEQF
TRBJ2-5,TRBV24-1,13,ATSDPESLKETQY
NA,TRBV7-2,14,ASSLVGGGNGYEQY
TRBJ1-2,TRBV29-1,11,SVGMRADYGYT
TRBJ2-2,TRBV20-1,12,SASLGHNTGELF
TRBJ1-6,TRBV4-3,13,ASSQDGQGPWSLH
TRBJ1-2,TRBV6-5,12,AGSYVGTNYGYT
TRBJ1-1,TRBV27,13,ASSLLASLNTEAF
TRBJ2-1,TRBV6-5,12,ASSLRGGRETQF
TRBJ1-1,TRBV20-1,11,SASRTGLREAF
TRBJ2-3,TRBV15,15,ATSREATSGFTDTQY
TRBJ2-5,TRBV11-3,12,ASSLGREQETQY
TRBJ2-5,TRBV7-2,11,ASTLAQGRAQY
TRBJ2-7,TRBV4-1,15,ASSQGQARGRAGEQY
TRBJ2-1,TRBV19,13,ASSILQGTDNEQF